What follows are 26 T cell receptor beta chains derived from one specimen sequenced in a study of CD8 T cells in ankylosing spondylitis. TCRdb re-derived calls from the 5' RACE reads in MiXCR, one entry per CDR3 protein. This table has around 40,000 distinct CDR3 sequences, roughly 2.5% appearing once. The sample comprised blood, either unsorted or a sorted T cell fraction (not recorded which). The receptors come from a male donor with ankylosing spondylitis or in good health (not recorded which).

This clonotype was recorded many times. V and J are TRBV9 and TRBJ2-3, with 10 bases that match TRBD2. The CDR3 has 13 residues. The germline gives CDR1 SGDLS, CDR2 YYNGEE. V gave up 7 bases and J gave up 2 bases; unmatched junction bases: 1. CDR3 residues: CASGLADTDTQYF. The CDR3 DNA reads as TGTGCCAGCGGACTAGCGGACACAGATACGCAGTATTTT.

This clonotype was counted ten times or more. J is TRBJ2-5 and V is TRBV9; the match to TRBD2 covers 10 bases. Germline lookup yields CDR1 SGDLS and CDR2 YYNGEE. CDR3 length equals 17 residues. V gave up 0 bases and J gave up 6 bases; unmatched junction bases: 11. Here the CDR3 DNA reads TGTGCCAGCAGCGTAGCTCCGAGCGGGAGGGCCGGAAAGACCCAGTACTTC. Translation gives CASSVAPSGRAGKTQYF.

This clonotype was seen at least ten times. The chain recombines TRBV9 with TRBJ2-7; TRBD2 might be the D (6 bases). The V gene's germline CDR1 is SGDLS and CDR2 YYNGEE. The CDR3 has 17 amino acids. The V and J ends lost 0 bases and 3 bases respectively, with 19 bases between them. The CDR3 protein is CASSVAPTLAGLYEQYF. The CDR3 DNA reads TGTGCCAGCAGCGTAGCCCCGACACTGGCGGGACTCTACGAGCAGTACTTC. Combining the CDR3 with reference TRBV9 and TRBJ2-7 gives the whole variable domain DSGVTQTPKHLITATGQRVTLRCSPRSGDLSVYWYQQSLDQGLQFLIQYYNGEERAKGNILERFSAQQFPDLHSELNLSSLELGDSALYFCASSVAPTLAGLYEQYFGPGTRLTVT.

This clonotype has at least ten counts. The rearrangement links TRBV9 to TRBJ2-3; TRBD1 matches 7 bases. Per germline, CDR1 SGDLS and CDR2 YYNGEE. CDR3 length equals 15 residues. After removal of 4 bases from V and 3 bases from J, the junction contained 8 bases not matched to a gene. The CDR3: CASSPRGQRTDTQYF. DNA of the CDR3: TGTGCCAGCAGCCCCCGGGGACAGAGAACAGATACGCAGTATTTT.

This clonotype was seen at least ten times. Here the CDR3 reads CASSLSGRAYNEQFF. The CDR3 nucleotides are TGTGCCAGCAGCTTGAGCGGGAGGGCCTACAATGAGCAGTTCTTC. The chain has TRBV9 and TRBJ2-1; TRBD2 matches 10 bases. Germline trimming cut 4 bases from V and 2 bases from J; bases unmatched to any gene: 3. CDR1 SGDLS and CDR2 YYNGEE come from the germline V gene. This CDR3 is 15 amino acids long.

This clonotype was seen ten or more times. The chain has TRBV9 and TRBJ1-1; 12 positions agree with TRBD1. CDR3 length: 18 amino acids. The germline V gene encodes CDR1 SGDLS and CDR2 YYNGEE. The ends lost 3 bases at V and 4 bases at J; junction bases unmatched: 13. In nucleotides, the CDR3 is TGTGCCAGCAGCGAGGGACCGGGACAGGGGGCGTCGATCACTGAAGCTTTCTTT. Protein: CASSEGPGQGASITEAFF.

This clonotype was counted at least ten times. J is TRBJ1-5 and V is TRBV9; no firm D call. V gave up 0 bases and J gave up 4 bases, with 11 bases separating them. The germline V gene has CDR1 SGDLS and CDR2 YYNGEE. This CDR3 is 15 amino acids long. The CDR3 loop is CASSVEGLGNQPQHF. CDR3 nucleotide sequence: TGTGCCAGCAGCGTAGAAGGGCTAGGGAATCAGCCCCAGCATTTT. Looking up the rest from reference TRBV9 and TRBJ1-5 gives the full variable domain: DSGVTQTPKHLITATGQRVTLRCSPRSGDLSVYWYQQSLDQGLQFLIQYYNGEERAKGNILERFSAQQFPDLHSELNLSSLELGDSALYFCASSVEGLGNQPQHFGDGTRLSIL.

A few counts support this clonotype. This chain joins TRBV9 and TRBJ2-7; a possible D gene is TRBD2 (6 bases). The V gene's germline CDR1 is SGDLS and CDR2 YYNGEE. The CDR3 extends over 13 amino acids. V was cut by 1 base and J by 5 bases, with 10 bases left in between. The DNA of the CDR3 is TGTGCCAGCAGCGTAACGGGAGACAACGAGCAGTACTTC. As protein: CASSVTGDNEQYF.

This clonotype was seen ten or more times. The V gene is TRBV9, the J gene TRBJ2-5, with D perhaps TRBD1 or TRBD2 (5 bases each). The CDR3 is 14 amino acids. Trimming shortened V by 5 bases and J by 5 bases, and 16 bases separated the two germline ends. CDR1 SGDLS and CDR2 YYNGEE come from the germline V gene. The CDR3 reads CASRPFRGGETQYF. The CDR3 nucleotides are TGTGCCAGCAGACCCTTCCGGGGCGGGGAGACCCAGTACTTC.

This clonotype was recorded many times. The chain carries TRBV9 and TRBJ2-5; TRBD2 matches at 9 bases. Per germline, CDR1 SGDLS and CDR2 YYNGEE. CDR3 length equals 16 residues. The trim removed 0 bases at V and 4 bases at J, leaving 7 bases unmatched. CDR3 sequence reads: CASSVAGSSGRETQYF. In DNA, the CDR3 is TGTGCCAGCAGCGTAGCAGGGAGTAGCGGGAGAGAGACCCAGTACTTC.

This clonotype has ten or more counts. The chain couples TRBV9 to TRBJ2-7, with D possibly matching TRBD2 (5 bases). The CDR3 is made up of 13 amino acids. Germline V gene lookup returns CDR1 SGDLS and CDR2 YYNGEE. The germline V and J ends were trimmed by 0 bases and 6 bases, with 10 bases remaining between them. This CDR3 reads CASSVGGIGEQYF. The CDR3 DNA reads TGTGCCAGCAGCGTAGGAGGGATCGGCGAGCAGTACTTC. The full variable domain, its missing parts supplied by reference TRBV9 and TRBJ2-7, is DSGVTQTPKHLITATGQRVTLRCSPRSGDLSVYWYQQSLDQGLQFLIQYYNGEERAKGNILERFSAQQFPDLHSELNLSSLELGDSALYFCASSVGGIGEQYFGPGTRLTVT.

This clonotype came up many times. The chain recombines TRBV9 with TRBJ1-5, with D perhaps matching TRBD1 (6 bases). V shed 3 bases and J shed 6 bases, with 13 bases lying between them. The V gene's germline CDR1 is SGDLS and CDR2 YYNGEE. The CDR3 has 14 residues. The CDR3 nucleotides read TGTGCCAGCAGCGCCGTAGGGGGTCTTCAGCCCCAGCATTTT. Amino acid sequence: CASSAVGGLQPQHF.

This clonotype has ten or more counts. V and J are TRBV9 and TRBJ2-1; 9 bases are a match to TRBD2. After removal of 4 bases from V and 13 bases from J, the junction contained 6 bases not matched to a gene. This CDR3 spans 12 amino acids. Germline V lookup: CDR1 SGDLS, CDR2 YYNGEE. The CDR3 DNA reads TGTGCCAGCAGCCTGGGGACTAGCTCTCAGTTCTTC. Protein: CASSLGTSSQFF. Drawing the rest from reference TRBV9 and TRBJ2-1, the complete variable domain is DSGVTQTPKHLITATGQRVTLRCSPRSGDLSVYWYQQSLDQGLQFLIQYYNGEERAKGNILERFSAQQFPDLHSELNLSSLELGDSALYFCASSLGTSSQFFGPGTRLTVL.

This clonotype was counted ten times or more. This chain links TRBV9 with TRBJ2-1; D may match TRBD1 or TRBD2 (5 bases each). The length of the CDR3 is 17 residues. Per germline, CDR1 SGDLS and CDR2 YYNGEE. V shed 0 bases and J shed 4 bases, with 17 bases lying between them. The CDR3 region has the DNA TGTGCCAGCAGCGTAGCTGGGGGAGCGTTAAGGTACAATGAGCAGTTCTTC. Translating gives CASSVAGGALRYNEQFF.

This clonotype has ten or more counts. The chain is built from TRBV9 and TRBJ2-7; tentative D call: TRBD1 (5 bases). CDR1 and CDR2 from the germline V gene are SGDLS and YYNGEE. The CDR3 extends over 12 amino acids. V was shortened by 3 bases and J by 7 bases, with 11 bases between the two germline ends. The chain's CDR3 is CASSAQGKEQYF. As DNA, the CDR3 is TGTGCCAGCAGCGCTCAGGGAAAAGAGCAGTACTTC.

This clonotype showed up many times. The rearrangement links TRBV9 to TRBJ2-1; no clear D gene. Trimming shortened V by 0 bases and J by 1 base, and 11 bases separated the two germline ends. CDR1 is SGDLS, CDR2 YYNGEE, per germline. This CDR3 is built from 16 residues. The CDR3 DNA follows: TGTGCCAGCAGCGTAGCCCCGGCGACGTCCTACAATGAGCAGTTCTTC. Protein: CASSVAPATSYNEQFF.

This clonotype showed up many times. The chain is built from TRBV9 and TRBJ2-3; D gene unclear. Trimming left V 5 bases short and J 6 bases short, with 10 bases between. Germline V lookup: CDR1 SGDLS, CDR2 YYNGEE. This CDR3 spans 12 amino acids. The CDR3 loop reads CASSPTVDTQYF. Here the CDR3 DNA reads TGTGCCAGCAGTCCAACGGTCGATACGCAGTATTTT.

This clonotype is judged medium-sized. The chain carries TRBV9 and TRBJ2-1; 7 positions match TRBD1. CDR1 is SGDLS, CDR2 YYNGEE, per germline. This CDR3 has 14 residues. The junction had 7 bases not matched to a gene; V was cut back by 3 bases and J by 7 bases. In nucleotides, the CDR3 is TGTGCCAGCAGCGCTCGGGACAGTATGAATGAGCAGTTCTTC. The encoded protein is CASSARDSMNEQFF. Looking up the rest from reference TRBV9 and TRBJ2-1 gives the full variable domain: DSGVTQTPKHLITATGQRVTLRCSPRSGDLSVYWYQQSLDQGLQFLIQYYNGEERAKGNILERFSAQQFPDLHSELNLSSLELGDSALYFCASSARDSMNEQFFGPGTRLTVL.

The sample holds many counts of this clonotype. The chain employs TRBV9 and TRBJ1-3; D remains unclear. This CDR3 is 15 amino acids long. Germline V gene lookup returns CDR1 SGDLS and CDR2 YYNGEE. The V end lost 1 base, the J end lost 0 bases, and 8 bases lay between the germline ends. For the CDR3, the DNA is TGTGCCAGCAGCGTACCGGGGAGCTCTGGAAACACCATATATTTT. Its translation: CASSVPGSSGNTIYF.

The table lists this clonotype with many counts. V gene TRBV9 combines with J gene TRBJ1-5; D perhaps matches TRBD1 (5 bases). The CDR3 is 14 amino acids. CDR1 is SGDLS, CDR2 YYNGEE, per germline. The V gene lost 5 bases and the J gene lost 1 base, with 10 bases spanning the gap. The CDR3 loop is CASSLGASNQPQHF. The CDR3 bases are TGTGCCAGCAGTCTAGGGGCAAGCAATCAGCCCCAGCATTTT.

There are many counts of this clonotype. The rearrangement uses TRBV9 and TRBJ1-2; the D is unclear. The germline V and J ends were trimmed by 0 bases and 7 bases, with 10 bases remaining between them. Germline CDR1 is SGDLS and CDR2 is YYNGEE. This CDR3 is 13 amino acids long. The CDR3 region has the DNA TGTGCCAGCAGCGTAGGGCTGAGTGGTGGCTACACCTTC. Encoded protein: CASSVGLSGGYTF. Together with reference TRBV9 and TRBJ1-2, the CDR3 gives the full variable domain: DSGVTQTPKHLITATGQRVTLRCSPRSGDLSVYWYQQSLDQGLQFLIQYYNGEERAKGNILERFSAQQFPDLHSELNLSSLELGDSALYFCASSVGLSGGYTFGSGTRLTVV.

In its sample, this clonotype was seen many times. The rearrangement joins TRBV9 to TRBJ2-3; 14 nucleotides match TRBD2. Unmatched junction bases numbered 11, after V lost 8 bases and J lost 6 bases. CDR1 and CDR2 (germline): SGDLS, YYNGEE. The CDR3 is 16 amino acids. DNA for the CDR3: TGTGCCAGTTCCGGGACTAGCGGGAGCCTTTTGGATACGCAGTATTTT. Protein: CASSGTSGSLLDTQYF.

J is TRBJ2-5 and V is TRBV9; no definite D call. Trimming removed 0 bases at V and 4 bases at J, with 13 bases between. CDR3 length: 15 amino acids. Germline CDR1 reads SGDLS; CDR2 reads YYNGEE. The CDR3 bases are TGTGCCAGCAGCGTAGGTAGTAGCAATCCAGAGACCCAGTACTTC. This gives the protein CASSVGSSNPETQYF. The full variable domain, rest sourced from reference TRBV9 and TRBJ2-5, is DSGVTQTPKHLITATGQRVTLRCSPRSGDLSVYWYQQSLDQGLQFLIQYYNGEERAKGNILERFSAQQFPDLHSELNLSSLELGDSALYFCASSVGSSNPETQYFGPGTRLLVL.

This clonotype was counted at least ten times. The chain is built from TRBV9 and TRBJ1-5, with 10 bases identical to TRBD1. This CDR3 region has 17 residues. Looked up from germline, CDR1 is SGDLS and CDR2 is YYNGEE. The V gene end was trimmed by 4 bases and the J gene end by 3 bases; junction bases not matched to a gene: 10. CDR3 residues: CASSQGGTGEYNQPQHF. The CDR3 nucleotides are TGTGCCAGCAGCCAAGGAGGGACAGGGGAATACAATCAGCCCCAGCATTTT.

This clonotype was counted at least ten times. This rearrangement joins TRBV9 to TRBJ2-1, with 7 positions matching TRBD1. This CDR3 has 15 amino acids. Germline V gene data show CDR1 as SGDLS and CDR2 as YYNGEE. J lost 8 bases, V lost 4 bases, and 12 bases had no gene match. For the CDR3, the DNA is TGTGCCAGCAGCAAGACAGGGCGGAATTTCGATGAGCAGTTCTTC. It encodes CASSKTGRNFDEQFF.

This clonotype was counted ten times or more. This rearrangement joins TRBV9 to TRBJ2-3; TRBD2 matches at 7 bases. Germline CDR1 reads SGDLS; CDR2 reads YYNGEE. This CDR3 contains 17 residues. Trimming took 0 bases from V and 2 from J; bases not matched to a gene: 9. In DNA, the CDR3 is TGTGCCAGCAGCGTAGCGTCGGGGGGACTGCTCACAGATACGCAGTATTTT. It codes for CASSVASGGLLTDTQYF.